Listed here is a single T cell receptor beta chain. The antigen is not known. Profiling relied on immunoSEQ multiplex PCR, and the TCRdb table lists in-frame clones only, not all of them. The sample lists hundreds of thousands of clones; approximately 79% were seen once. Trimming left V 4 bases short and J 0 bases short, with 10 bases between. Germline V gene sequence: CDR1 SGHRS, CDR2 YFSETQ. The CDR3 contains 15 residues. This sample is part of a study of shared clonotypes between healthy human individuals. The study, taken as a whole, reports: Memory subsets generally showed lower estimated richness than naive subsets. Clonotypes that were shared across a few donors made up roughly 5% of naive CD4 clonotypes.

Material: memory CD4+ T cells sorted from blood. The subset: CD45RA-negative fraction. The V call is TRBV5-1, the J call TRBJ2-2; D may be TRBD1 (6 bases). The source of this sequence is a woman younger than 45 in good health. The CDR3 spells CASSLGATNTGELFF. CDR3 bases: TGCGCCAGCAGCCTGGGGGCCACGAACACCGGGGAGCTGTTTTTT.